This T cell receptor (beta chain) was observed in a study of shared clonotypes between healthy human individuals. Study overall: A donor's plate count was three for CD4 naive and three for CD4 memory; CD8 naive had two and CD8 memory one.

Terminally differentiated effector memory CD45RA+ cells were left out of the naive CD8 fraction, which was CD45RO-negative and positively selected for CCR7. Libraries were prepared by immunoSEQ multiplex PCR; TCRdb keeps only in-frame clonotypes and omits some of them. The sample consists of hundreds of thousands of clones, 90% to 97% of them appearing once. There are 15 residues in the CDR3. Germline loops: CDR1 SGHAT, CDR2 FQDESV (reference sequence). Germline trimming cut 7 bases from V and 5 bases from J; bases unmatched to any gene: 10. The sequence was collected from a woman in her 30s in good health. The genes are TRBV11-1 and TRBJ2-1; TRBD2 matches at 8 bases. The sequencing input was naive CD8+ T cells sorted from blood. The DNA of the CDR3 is TGTGCCAGCACCAGCGGGAGTTGGTTTAACAATGAGCAGTTCTTC. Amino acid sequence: CASTSGSWFNNEQFF. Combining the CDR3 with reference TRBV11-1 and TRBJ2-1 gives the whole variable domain EAEVAQSPRYKITEKSQAVAFWCDPISGHATLYWYRQILGQGPELLVQFQDESVVDDSQLPKDRFSAERLKGVDSTLKIQPAELGDSAMYLCASTSGSWFNNEQFFGPGTRLTVL.